This T cell receptor beta chain was identified in a study of regulatory T cells in long-lasting Graves disease. Through Arm-PCR of CDR3 regions and iRepertoire HTBI primers, TCR beta libraries were built. In TCRdb, the multiplex PCR reads were re-called with MiXCR into one record per CDR3 protein. The sample shows roughly 400,000 distinct CDR3 sequences, under 25% of them seen only once. Indicated time point: persistent/refractory GD, antithyroid drugs over 5 years with positive TRAb. RNA extracted from PBMCs served as the sequencing template. Investigators report Graves' disease was diagnosed under American Thyroid Association guidelines. The patient group derived from an endocrinology department in Xi'an, China. The CDR3 contains 14 residues. V lost 10 bases, J lost 4 bases, and 16 bases lay in between. Germline CDR1 is ENHRY and CDR2 is SYGVKD. Regarding the study as a whole: Patients with persistent disease showed a bias toward TRBV28, TRBJ1-2 and TRBJ2-5. Relative to newly diagnosed Graves' patients, persistent ones had lower TCR diversity.

Concerning this clonotype: Antigen: not known. A single base separates this from a much larger clone, so it may be a read error.

The chain combines TRBV10-3 with TRBJ2-2; no clear D. The sample here was peripheral blood mononuclear cells (PBMCs), taken when the disease was refractory, from a patient treated with antithyroid drugs. The sequence derives from a female donor with Graves disease. The CDR3 bases are TGTGCCAGCAAGCCCCGGGTGGGCACCGGGGAGCTGTTTTTT. Its protein is CASKPRVGTGELFF.